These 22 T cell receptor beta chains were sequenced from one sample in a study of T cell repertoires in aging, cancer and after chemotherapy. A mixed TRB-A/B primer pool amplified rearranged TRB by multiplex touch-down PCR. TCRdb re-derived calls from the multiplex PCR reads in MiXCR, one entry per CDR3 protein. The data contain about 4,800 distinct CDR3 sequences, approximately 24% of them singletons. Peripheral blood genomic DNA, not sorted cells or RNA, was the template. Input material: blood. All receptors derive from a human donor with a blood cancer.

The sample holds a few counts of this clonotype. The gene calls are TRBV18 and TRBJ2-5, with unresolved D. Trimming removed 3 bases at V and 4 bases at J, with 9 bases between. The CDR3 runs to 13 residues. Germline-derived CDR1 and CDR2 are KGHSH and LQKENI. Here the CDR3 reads CASSPDHTETQYF. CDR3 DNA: TGTGCCAGCTCACCGGACCACACAGAGACCCAGTACTTC.

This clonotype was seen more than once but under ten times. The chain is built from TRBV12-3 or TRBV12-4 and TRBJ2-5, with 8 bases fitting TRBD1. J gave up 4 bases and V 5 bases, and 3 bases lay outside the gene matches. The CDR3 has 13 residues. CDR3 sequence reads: CASSQQGGETQYF. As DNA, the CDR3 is TGTGCCAGCAGTCAACAGGGGGGAGAGACCCAGTACTTC.

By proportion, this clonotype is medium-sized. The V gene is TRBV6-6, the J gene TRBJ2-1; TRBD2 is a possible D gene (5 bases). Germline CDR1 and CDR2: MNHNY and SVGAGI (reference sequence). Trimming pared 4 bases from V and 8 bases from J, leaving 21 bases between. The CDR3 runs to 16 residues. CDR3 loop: CASSSSSGLAQDEQFF. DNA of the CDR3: TGTGCCAGCAGTTCCTCCTCCGGTCTAGCCCAGGATGAGCAGTTCTTC.

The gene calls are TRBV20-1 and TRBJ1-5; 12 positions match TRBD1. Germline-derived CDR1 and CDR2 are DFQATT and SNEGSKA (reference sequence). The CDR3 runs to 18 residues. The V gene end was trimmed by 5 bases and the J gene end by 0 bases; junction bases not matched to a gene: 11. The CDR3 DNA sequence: TGCAGTGCTGAGGGCACCGGGACAGGGGGCGTTAGCAATCAGCCCCAGCATTTT. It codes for CSAEGTGTGGVSNQPQHF.

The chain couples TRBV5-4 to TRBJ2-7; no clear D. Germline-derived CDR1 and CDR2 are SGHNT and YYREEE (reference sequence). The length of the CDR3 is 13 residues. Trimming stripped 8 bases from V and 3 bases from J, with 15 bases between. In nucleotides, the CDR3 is TGTGCCAGAAGTGAAACGTTAGTCTACGAGCAGTACTTC. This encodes CARSETLVYEQYF.

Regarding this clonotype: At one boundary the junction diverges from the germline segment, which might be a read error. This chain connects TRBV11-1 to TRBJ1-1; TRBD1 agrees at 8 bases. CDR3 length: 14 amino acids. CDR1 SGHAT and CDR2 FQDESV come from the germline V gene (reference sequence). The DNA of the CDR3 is TGTGACAGCAGCCCATTTACAGGGGGCACTGAAGCTTTCTTT. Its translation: CDSSPFTGGTEAFF. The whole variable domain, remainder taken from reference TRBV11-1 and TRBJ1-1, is EAEVAQSPRYKITEKSQAVAFWCDPISGHATLYWYRQILGQGPELLVQFQDESVVDDSQLPKDRFSAERLKGVDSTLKIQPAELGDSAMYLCDSSPFTGGTEAFFGQGTRLTVV.

The CDR3 DNA is TGTGCCAGCAGGCATCCTAGGGAGCAGTACTTC. It yields the protein CASRHPREQYF. The rearrangement links TRBV6-1 to TRBJ2-7, with unresolved D. This CDR3 comprises 11 residues. The V gene's germline CDR1 is MNHNS and CDR2 SASEGT. V dropped 6 bases and J dropped 7 bases, with 10 bases sitting between them.

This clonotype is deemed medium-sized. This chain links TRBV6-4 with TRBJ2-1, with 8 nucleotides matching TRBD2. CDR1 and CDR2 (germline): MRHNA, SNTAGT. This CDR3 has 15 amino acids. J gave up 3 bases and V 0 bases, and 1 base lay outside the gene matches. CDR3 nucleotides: TGTGCCAGCAGTGACTCCGGGACTAGCTACAATGAGCAGTTCTTC. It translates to CASSDSGTSYNEQFF.

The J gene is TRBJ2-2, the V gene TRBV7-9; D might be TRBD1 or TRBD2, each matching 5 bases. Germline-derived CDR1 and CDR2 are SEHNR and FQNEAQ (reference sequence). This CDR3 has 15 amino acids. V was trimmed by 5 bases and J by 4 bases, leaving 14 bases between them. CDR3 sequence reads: CASSREGFSTGELFF. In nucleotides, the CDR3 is TGTGCCAGCAGCCGCGAGGGGTTTTCCACCGGGGAGCTGTTTTTT.

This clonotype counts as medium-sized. The DNA of the CDR3 is TGCAGCGTTGACAGCCTCGGGGAGCTGTTTTTT. Its protein is CSVDSLGELFF. V gene TRBV29-1 combines with J gene TRBJ2-2; unclear D gene. Trimming stripped 3 bases from V and 7 bases from J, with 6 bases between. Germline lookup yields CDR1 SQVTM and CDR2 ANQGSEA. This CDR3 is 11 amino acids long.

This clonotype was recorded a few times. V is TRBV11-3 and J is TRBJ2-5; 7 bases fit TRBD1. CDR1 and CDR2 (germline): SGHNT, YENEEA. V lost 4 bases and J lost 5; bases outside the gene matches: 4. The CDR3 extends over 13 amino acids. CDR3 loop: CASSYGTDETQYF. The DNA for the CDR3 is TGTGCCAGCAGCTACGGGACAGATGAGACCCAGTACTTC.

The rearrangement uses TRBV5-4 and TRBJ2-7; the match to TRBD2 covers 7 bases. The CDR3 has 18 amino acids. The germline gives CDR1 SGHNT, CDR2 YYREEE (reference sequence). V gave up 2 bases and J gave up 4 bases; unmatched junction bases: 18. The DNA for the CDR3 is TGTGCCAGCAGCTTCAGGAGAACTAGCGCCATGTCCAGGTACGAGCAGTACTTC. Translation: CASSFRRTSAMSRYEQYF.

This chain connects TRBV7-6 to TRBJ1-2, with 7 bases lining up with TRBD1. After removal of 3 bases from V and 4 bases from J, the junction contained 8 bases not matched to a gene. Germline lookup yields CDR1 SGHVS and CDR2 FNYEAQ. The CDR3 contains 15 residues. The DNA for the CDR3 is TGTGCCAGCAGCTTGCCCCAAGGGGGCAGCTATGGCTACACCTTC. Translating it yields CASSLPQGGSYGYTF.

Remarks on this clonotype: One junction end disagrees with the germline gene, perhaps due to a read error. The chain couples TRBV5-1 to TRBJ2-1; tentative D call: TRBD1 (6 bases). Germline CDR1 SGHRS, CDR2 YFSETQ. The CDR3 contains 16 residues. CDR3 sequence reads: CARSLVGRGFMNEQFF. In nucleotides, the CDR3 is TGCGCCAGAAGCTTGGTAGGCAGGGGTTTCATGAATGAGCAGTTCTTC.

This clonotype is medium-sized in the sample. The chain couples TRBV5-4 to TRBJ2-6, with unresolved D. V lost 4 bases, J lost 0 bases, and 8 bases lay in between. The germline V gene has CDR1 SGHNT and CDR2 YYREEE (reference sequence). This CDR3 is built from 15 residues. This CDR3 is CASSLLYSGANVLTF. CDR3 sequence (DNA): TGTGCCAGCAGCCTTCTTTACTCTGGGGCCAACGTCCTGACTTTC.

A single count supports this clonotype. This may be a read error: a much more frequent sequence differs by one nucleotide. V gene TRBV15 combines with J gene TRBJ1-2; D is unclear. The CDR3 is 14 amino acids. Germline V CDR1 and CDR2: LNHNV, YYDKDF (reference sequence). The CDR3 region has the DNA TGTGCCACCAGGAGAGAACAGAGTAACTATGGCTACACCTTC. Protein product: CATRREQSNYGYTF.

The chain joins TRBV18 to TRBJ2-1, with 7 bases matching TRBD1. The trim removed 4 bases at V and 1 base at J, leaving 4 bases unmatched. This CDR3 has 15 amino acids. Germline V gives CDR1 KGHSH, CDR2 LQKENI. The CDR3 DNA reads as TGTGCCAGCTCACGGGACAGAGTATCCTACAATGAGCAGTTCTTC. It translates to CASSRDRVSYNEQFF.

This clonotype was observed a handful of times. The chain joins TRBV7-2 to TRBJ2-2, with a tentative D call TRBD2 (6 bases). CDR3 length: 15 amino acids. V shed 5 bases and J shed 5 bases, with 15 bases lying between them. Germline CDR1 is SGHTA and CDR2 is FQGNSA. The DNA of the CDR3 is TGTGCCAGCAGCCACGTACCGGGACTGACCGGGGAGCTGTTTTTT. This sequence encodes CASSHVPGLTGELFF. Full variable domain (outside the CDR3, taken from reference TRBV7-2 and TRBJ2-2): GAGVSQSPSNKVTEKGKDVELRCDPISGHTALYWYRQSLGQGLEFLIYFQGNSAPDKSGLPSDRFSAERTGGSVSTLTIQRTQQEDSAVYLCASSHVPGLTGELFFGEGSRLTVL.

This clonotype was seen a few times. The CDR3 sequence is CASRLTSLSTDTQYF. CDR3 bases: TGTGCCAGCAGGTTAACGAGTCTTAGCACAGATACGCAGTATTTT. The chain recombines TRBV7-2 with TRBJ2-3; D unclear. This CDR3 is built from 15 residues. Germline CDR1 and CDR2: SGHTA and FQGNSA. Trimming took off 6 bases at V and 0 bases at J, with 13 bases between the two ends.

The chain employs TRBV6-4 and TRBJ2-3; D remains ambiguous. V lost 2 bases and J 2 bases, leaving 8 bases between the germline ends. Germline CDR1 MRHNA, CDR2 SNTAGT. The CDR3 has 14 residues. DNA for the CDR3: TGTGCCAGCAGTGACAGTCAGGACACAGATACGCAGTATTTT. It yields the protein CASSDSQDTDTQYF.

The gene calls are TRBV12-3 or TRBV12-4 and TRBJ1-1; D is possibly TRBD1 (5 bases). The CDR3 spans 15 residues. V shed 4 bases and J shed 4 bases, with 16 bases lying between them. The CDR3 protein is CASSSEGVSITEAFF. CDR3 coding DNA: TGTGCCAGCAGTTCCGAAGGGGTTTCAATCACTGAAGCTTTCTTT.

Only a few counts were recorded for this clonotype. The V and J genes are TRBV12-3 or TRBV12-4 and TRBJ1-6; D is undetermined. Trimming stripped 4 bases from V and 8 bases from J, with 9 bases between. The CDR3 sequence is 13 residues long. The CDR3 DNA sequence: TGTGCCAGCAGTTCCGGGTGGGATTCACCCCTCCACTTT. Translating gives CASSSGWDSPLHF.